The clone carrying this T cell receptor beta chain was picked up many times. The antigen remains unidentified. The sample originates from a study of read filtering for tumor transcriptome and immune sequencing. Study summary: 8 patients were R-ISS I, around 15 were R-ISS II, about seven were R-ISS III. DNase treatment preceded whole-transcriptome library preparation. Findings of the study overall: Even smaller IR-seq throughput identified most shared clonotypes.

The CDR3 extends over 16 amino acids. Trimming pared 6 bases from V and 6 bases from J, leaving 22 bases between. CDR1 is SGHTA and CDR2 is FQGNSA in the germline V gene. Sampling of bone marrow took place during active disease in every patient. The library was built from about 400 ng RNA with molecular barcoded adaptors for alpha/delta and beta/gamma chains. TCRdb re-called the reads through MiXCR, storing one row per CDR3 protein. The sample yields approximately 62,000 distinct CDR3 sequences, around 19% seen once. The sample was a population of CD138-negative cells sorted from bone marrow. The receptor comes from a donor at least 40 years old with multiple myeloma. V and J are TRBV7-2 and TRBJ2-3; maybe TRBD2 (7 bases). The CDR3 loop reads CASRDRGIGEGDTQYF. As DNA, the CDR3 is TGTGCCAGCAGGGATAGGGGGATAGGGGAGGGGGATACGCAGTATTTT.